The 2 T cell receptor beta chains given below trace back to one sample, sequenced in a study of beta chain features in type 1 diabetes. Reverse transcription of all isolated RNA meant that expressed TCRB transcripts were sequenced. Clones were read by immunoSEQ multiplex PCR, and TCRdb kept only the in-frame ones, dropping some. The table includes about 400,000 clones, approximately 12% detected once. The specimen sequenced was naive CD4+ T cells from blood. The receptors come from a man between 18 and 35 years old in good health.

This clone was seen more than once but under ten times. The chain carries TRBV4-3 and TRBJ1-2, with 8 bases aligning to TRBD1. Germline CDR1 and CDR2: LGHNA and YSLEER. The CDR3 runs 14 residues. After removal of 4 bases from V and 5 bases from J, the junction contained 6 bases not matched to a gene. CDR3 residues: CASSRLGQDYGYTF. CDR3 bases: TGCGCCAGCAGCCGACTGGGACAGGATTATGGCTACACCTTC.

The chain uses TRBV29-1 and TRBJ1-1; no clear D gene. Trimming pared 7 bases from V and 4 bases from J, leaving 16 bases between. The CDR3 contains 13 residues. CDR1 and CDR2 from the germline V gene are SQVTM and ANQGSEA. The CDR3 region is CSARGTDATEAFF. CDR3 nucleotides: TGCAGCGCCCGCGGCACCGATGCCACTGAAGCTTTCTTT. The full variable domain, in which reference TRBV29-1 and TRBJ1-1 provide the parts outside the CDR3, is SAVISQKPSRDICQRGTSLTIQCQVDSQVTMMFWYRQQPGQSLTLIATANQGSEATYESGFVIDKFPISRPNLTFSTLTVSNMSPEDSSIYLCSARGTDATEAFFGQGTRLTVV.